This TCR beta chain originates from a study of cytomegalovirus exposure and HLA in healthy donors. Findings and limits, study-wide: The classifier, whose performance was assessed in both the original and validation cohorts, reportedly diagnosed cytomegalovirus status with high specificity and sensitivity.

Comments on this clone: The antigen is unknown.

Looked up from germline, CDR1 is SGDLS and CDR2 is YYNGEE. This CDR3 contains 13 residues. With 0 bases clipped from V and 8 bases from J, the junction kept 3 bases outside the gene matches. The PCR used 60 Vbeta and 13 Jbeta primers. Clones were read by immunoSEQ multiplex PCR, and TCRdb kept only the in-frame ones, dropping some. The top ten hold around 4.6% of the sample, which has 100,000 or so clones, around three quarters seen once. The receptor's source is a woman between 40 and 50 years old in good health and CMV-seropositive. Sequences were obtained from PBMCs. V and J are TRBV9 and TRBJ1-1; the match to TRBD1 covers 8 bases. This CDR3 reads CASSVDGQGEAFF. The CDR3 nucleotides read TGTGCCAGCAGCGTAGATGGACAGGGCGAAGCTTTCTTT.